Listed below are T cell receptor beta chains from one sample, sequenced in a study of blood T cell repertoires in COVID-19. TCRdb keeps only in-frame clones here, not all; method: immunoSEQ multiplex PCR. In the table there are 150,000 to 200,000 clones, roughly 81% of which are singletons. Source material: peripheral blood. The receptors originated from a woman older than 75 with COVID-19, enrolled during active disease. Both conserved end residues are part of each CDR3. The order of the fields is D gene, V gene, clone size, J gene, CDR3 protein, CDR3 DNA. A D gene is named only where the DNA matches it firmly. Expanded clones are given a class, and other clones once, few, many or no size at all.

>NA|TRBV4-3|once|TRBJ1-2
CASSQATGRPNYGYTF
TGCGCCAGCAGCCAAGCCACAGGGCGTCCTAACTATGGCTACACCTTC
>NA|TRBV7-9|NA|TRBJ2-7
CASSPRGAATYGQYF
TGTGCCAGCAGCCCCAGGGGGGCAGCGACCTACGGGCAGTACTTC
>NA|TRBV19|NA|TRBJ2-1
CASSRLDVNEQFF
TGTGCCAGTAGTCGTCTAGACGTCAATGAGCAGTTCTTC
>TRBD2|TRBV4-2|NA|TRBJ2-1
CASSPRTSGGAGNEQFF
TGTGCCAGCAGCCCTCGGACTAGCGGGGGAGCGGGCAATGAGCAGTTCTTC
>NA|TRBV9|NA|TRBJ2-3
CASSGVLRTDTQYF
TGTGCCAGCAGCGGAGTACTCCGCACAGATACGCAGTATTTT
>TRBD1|TRBV7-9|NA|TRBJ2-5
CASSHDRARETQYF
TGTGCCAGCAGTCACGACAGGGCTCGAGAGACCCAGTACTTC
>NA|TRBV5-1|once|TRBJ2-7
CASSLLPVPVTYEQYF
TGCGCCAGCAGCTTGCTCCCGGTTCCGGTGACTTACGAGCAGTACTTC
>NA|TRBV5-1|NA|TRBJ2-1
CASSRDASPTGPEQFF
TGCGCCAGCAGCCGGGACGCTTCACCAACAGGGCCTGAGCAGTTCTTC
>NA|TRBV28|NA|TRBJ1-2
CASSTSHSNYGYTF
TGTGCCAGCAGCACTTCCCATTCCAACTATGGCTACACCTTC
>NA|TRBV5-8|once|TRBJ1-6
CASSGEGNSPLHF
TGTGCCAGCAGCGGCGAGGGTAATTCACCCCTCCACTTT
>NA|TRBV5-6|NA|TRBJ2-7
CASSLEWQGGSYEQYF
TGTGCCAGCAGCTTGGAGTGGCAGGGGGGCTCCTACGAGCAGTACTTC
>NA|TRBV9|NA|TRBJ1-5
CASSVGTGPDQPQHF
TGTGCCAGCAGCGTAGGTACAGGGCCCGACCAGCCCCAGCATTTT
>NA|TRBV28|NA|TRBJ2-7
CASSLQGWGEQYF
TGTGCCAGCAGTTTACAGGGGTGGGGTGAGCAGTACTTC
>NA|TRBV5-4|NA|TRBJ1-1
CASSLLDMNTEAFF
TGTGCCAGCAGCTTGTTGGACATGAACACTGAAGCTTTCTTT
>NA|TRBV29-1|NA|TRBJ1-1
CSVANTEAFF
TGCAGCGTGGCAAACACTGAAGCTTTCTTT
>NA|TRBV7-9|NA|TRBJ1-4
CASSLVGPIDEKLFF
TGTGCCAGCAGCTTAGTTGGGCCGATCGACGAAAAACTGTTTTTT
>TRBD1|TRBV11-2|NA|TRBJ1-4
CASSLIRGRGEKLFF
TGTGCCAGCAGCTTAATCAGGGGGCGTGGGGAAAAACTGTTTTTT
>TRBD2|TRBV14|NA|TRBJ2-7
CASSQEAGTSGRRTLSYEQYF
TGTGCCAGCAGCCAAGAGGCAGGGACTAGCGGGAGGAGGACACTCTCCTACGAGCAGTACTTC
>NA|TRBV19|NA|TRBJ2-4
CASSIGGAVNIQYF
TGTGCCAGTAGTATAGGGGGAGCCGTAAACATTCAGTACTTC
>TRBD2|TRBV9|NA|TRBJ2-1
CASSPGTSGYNEQFF
TGTGCCAGCAGCCCTGGGACTAGCGGGTACAATGAGCAGTTCTTC
>TRBD1|TRBV18|NA|TRBJ1-2
CASSPSGTGPSFYGYTF
TGTGCCAGCTCACCTTCAGGGACAGGGCCTTCCTTCTATGGCTACACCTTC
>TRBD1|TRBV18|NA|TRBJ1-5
CASSPGQGGQPQHF
TGTGCCAGCTCACCTGGACAGGGGGGTCAGCCCCAGCATTTT
>NA|TRBV21-1|NA|TRBJ2-7
CASSNQDRETYEQYF
TGTGCCAGCAGCAACCAGGACAGGGAGACCTACGAGCAGTACTTC
>TRBD2|TRBV7-6|NA|TRBJ2-7
CASSLGQRGGLYEQYF
TGTGCCAGCAGCTTAGGGCAGCGGGGGGGCCTCTACGAGCAGTACTTC
>NA|TRBV19|NA|TRBJ1-1
CASSIDHDSEAFF
TGTGCCAGTAGTATAGATCACGACAGTGAAGCTTTCTTT
>NA|TRBV19|NA|TRBJ1-2
CASSKQVYYGYTF
TGTGCCAGTAGTAAACAGGTGTACTATGGCTACACCTTC
>TRBD1|TRBV7-6|NA|TRBJ2-1
CASSLWDRGNEQFF
TGTGCCAGCAGCTTATGGGACAGGGGGAATGAGCAGTTCTTC
>NA|TRBV5-1|NA|TRBJ2-2
CASSPTGNYNTGELFF
TGCGCCAGCAGCCCTACAGGGAACTATAACACCGGGGAGCTGTTTTTT
>NA|TRBV5-6|NA|TRBJ1-6
CASSLAVPNSPLHF
TGTGCCAGCAGCTTGGCGGTCCCGAATTCACCCCTCCACTTT
>NA|TRBV4-2|once|TRBJ1-1
CASSFQGGLAEAFF
TGTGCCAGCAGCTTTCAAGGGGGATTAGCTGAAGCTTTCTTT
>NA|TRBV28|NA|TRBJ2-2
CASSLAGNTGELFF
TGTGCCAGCAGTTTAGCCGGGAACACCGGGGAGCTGTTTTTT
>TRBD2|TRBV4-2|NA|TRBJ2-3
CASSHGTLAGGFTDTQYF
TGTGCCAGCAGCCATGGAACCCTAGCGGGGGGGTTCACAGATACGCAGTATTTT
>TRBD1|TRBV4-3|NA|TRBJ1-2
CASSQDPGQGGYGYTF
TGCGCCAGCAGCCAAGATCCCGGACAGGGTGGTTATGGCTACACCTTC
>TRBD2|TRBV7-6|NA|TRBJ2-1
CASSPRIGASGNNEQFF
TGTGCCAGCAGCCCCCGCATTGGGGCTAGCGGTAACAATGAGCAGTTCTTC
>TRBD1|TRBV30|NA|TRBJ2-6
CAWTRQGAGSGANVLTF
TGTGCCTGGACTCGACAGGGGGCAGGATCCGGGGCCAACGTCCTGACTTTC
>NA|TRBV6-1|NA|TRBJ1-1
CASSEPGEWTEAFF
TGTGCCAGCAGTGAGCCAGGGGAGTGGACTGAAGCTTTCTTT
>TRBD2|TRBV6-2/TRBV6-3|many|TRBJ2-7
CASSYRAGGPSEQYF
TGTGCCAGCAGTTACCGAGCGGGAGGGCCGAGCGAGCAGTACTTC
>NA|TRBV5-6|few|TRBJ1-1
CASSLVSGEAFF
TGTGCCAGCAGCTTGGTTAGTGGTGAAGCTTTCTTT
>TRBD2|TRBV7-9|once|TRBJ2-3
CASRSGLAGFTDTQYF
TGTGCCAGCAGGTCGGGACTAGCGGGATTCACAGATACGCAGTATTTT
>TRBD2|TRBV23-1|few|TRBJ2-1
CASSQSLAAVGFDEQFF
TGCGCCAGCAGTCAATCGCTAGCGGCCGTCGGGTTCGATGAGCAGTTCTTC
>NA|TRBV5-6|NA|TRBJ2-7
CASSLVTKYEQYF
TGTGCCAGCAGCTTGGTAACAAAATACGAGCAGTACTTC
>TRBD2|TRBV2|few|TRBJ2-7
CASSRGDVDEQYF
TGTGCCAGCAGTCGGGGGGATGTCGACGAGCAGTACTTC
>TRBD1|TRBV5-1|NA|TRBJ1-5
CASSLATGGNQPQHF
TGCGCCAGCAGCTTGGCCACAGGGGGCAATCAGCCCCAGCATTTT
>NA|TRBV30|NA|TRBJ1-5
CAWRGPGGNQPQHF
TGTGCCTGGAGGGGGCCAGGGGGCAATCAGCCCCAGCATTTT
>NA|TRBV24-1|NA|TRBJ2-2
CATSVSGSGTGELFF
TGTGCCACCAGTGTTTCGGGAAGTGGCACCGGGGAGCTGTTTTTT
>TRBD2|TRBV11-2|few|TRBJ2-7
CASSLSSGGYAYEQYF
TGTGCCAGCAGCTTGAGTAGCGGGGGGTATGCCTACGAGCAGTACTTC
>NA|TRBV29-1|NA|TRBJ2-7
CSVASDSNEQYF
TGCAGCGTTGCATCCGACAGTAACGAGCAGTACTTC
>TRBD2|TRBV27|NA|TRBJ2-1
CASSLLAGGNKFF
TGTGCCAGCAGTTTACTAGCGGGAGGGAATAAGTTCTTC
>TRBD2|TRBV27|once|TRBJ2-1
CASVSGRAYNEQFF
TGTGCCAGCGTAAGCGGGAGGGCTTACAATGAGCAGTTCTTC
>TRBD2|TRBV15|NA|TRBJ2-7
CATSREGVEGYEQYF
TGTGCCACCAGCCGGGAGGGAGTAGAGGGCTACGAGCAGTACTTC
>NA|TRBV4-1|NA|TRBJ1-2
CASSQIAGNYGYTF
TGCGCCAGCAGCCAAATCGCAGGGAACTATGGCTACACCTTC
>NA|TRBV5-1|few|TRBJ1-2
CASSLSADSGYTF
TGCGCCAGCAGCTTAAGCGCGGACAGTGGCTACACCTTC
>TRBD2|TRBV6-2/TRBV6-3|NA|TRBJ2-2
CASSSLAENTGELFF
TGTGCCAGCAGCTCCCTAGCGGAGAACACCGGGGAGCTGTTTTTT
>NA|TRBV25-1|NA|TRBJ1-4
CASSAHGINEKLFF
TGTGCCAGCAGTGCCCACGGGATTAATGAAAAACTGTTTTTT
>TRBD1|TRBV18|NA|TRBJ1-2
CASSTDRDGGYTF
TGTGCCAGCTCAACTGACAGGGACGGTGGCTACACCTTC